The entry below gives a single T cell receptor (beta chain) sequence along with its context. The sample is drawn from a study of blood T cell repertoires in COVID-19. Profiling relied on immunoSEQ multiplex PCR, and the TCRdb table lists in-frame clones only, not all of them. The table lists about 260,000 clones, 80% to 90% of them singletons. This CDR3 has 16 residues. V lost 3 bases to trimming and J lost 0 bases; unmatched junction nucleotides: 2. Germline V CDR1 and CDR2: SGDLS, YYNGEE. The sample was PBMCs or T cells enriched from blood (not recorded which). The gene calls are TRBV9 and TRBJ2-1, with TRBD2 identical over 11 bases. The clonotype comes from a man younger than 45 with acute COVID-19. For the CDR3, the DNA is TGTGCCAGCAGCGGAACTAGCGGGAGCTCCTACAATGAGCAGTTCTTC. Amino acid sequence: CASSGTSGSSYNEQFF. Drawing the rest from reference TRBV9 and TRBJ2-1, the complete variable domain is DSGVTQTPKHLITATGQRVTLRCSPRSGDLSVYWYQQSLDQGLQFLIQYYNGEERAKGNILERFSAQQFPDLHSELNLSSLELGDSALYFCASSGTSGSSYNEQFFGPGTRLTVL.